This section outlines one T cell receptor (beta chain) sequence together with its context. Its antigen is unidentified. The CDR3 runs 14 residues. The germline V and J ends were trimmed by 3 bases and 2 bases, with 9 bases remaining between them. These data belong to a study of T-cell memory formation after mild COVID-19. TCRdb analysed the 5' RACE reads with MiXCR anew, one entry per CDR3 protein. The table shows about 88,000 distinct CDR3 sequences, with about 23% occurring only once. Findings of the study overall: CD4/CD8 balance characterized clones contracting day 15 to 85, and CD4+ skew characterized later expanders. The pre-infection memory compartment contained some responding clones, suggesting cross-reactive memory joined. Among CD4+ contracting clones, most were CM and EM, and CD8+ ones EMRA.

This clonotype was sampled from a man in his late teens or twenties who had mild COVID-19 (a few samples of this study predate the infection). Cell type and time point are not known. V is TRBV12-3 or TRBV12-4 and J is TRBJ2-3, with D maybe TRBD1 (6 bases). The sequenced sample consisted of PBMCs or a T cell subset sorted from them (not recorded which). CDR3 protein: CASSFGQYTDTQYF. The CDR3 nucleotides read TGTGCCAGCAGTTTTGGACAGTACACAGATACGCAGTATTTT.